The 4 T cell receptor beta chains below all came from one sample that was sequenced in a study of T cell responses to AZD1222 COVID-19 vaccine. TCRdb's table, derived via immunoSEQ multiplex PCR, lists solely in-frame clones and lacks some. The profile shows over 130,000 clones, about nine tenths of them singletons. The starting material was peripheral blood, obtained on day 0 of AZD1222 vaccination. All receptors derive from an adult in good health.

V and J are TRBV3-1 (or the pseudogene TRBV3-2) and TRBJ1-6; D may be TRBD1 (6 bases). This CDR3 spans 17 amino acids. Germline V gene sequence: CDR1 LGHDT, CDR2 YNNKEL (reference sequence). Deletions cut 0 bases from V and 7 bases from J, with 16 bases between. The CDR3 DNA sequence: TGTGCCAGCAGCCAAGAACTTCCTGGACAGCCGAATTCACCCCTCCACTTT. It translates to CASSQELPGQPNSPLHF.

The chain recombines TRBV25-1 with TRBJ2-3; D ambiguous. The CDR3 has 13 residues. Germline V gene data show CDR1 as MGHDK and CDR2 as SYGVNS. V lost 4 bases, J lost 7 bases, and 12 bases lay in between. The CDR3 protein is CASSARTEYTQYF. The CDR3 DNA follows: TGTGCCAGCAGTGCCCGGACGGAATATACGCAGTATTTT.

V and J are TRBV3-1 (or the pseudogene TRBV3-2) and TRBJ2-3; D unclear. CDR1 and CDR2 (germline): LGHDT, YNNKEL (reference sequence). This CDR3 has 11 amino acids. V was trimmed by 10 bases and J by 12 bases, leaving 17 bases between them. CDR3 residues: CATEAVRQQYF. Here the CDR3 DNA reads TGTGCCACCGAGGCGGTCCGCCAACAGTATTTT.

This chain joins TRBV19 and TRBJ1-4; possibly TRBD1 for D (6 bases). The CDR3 runs 15 residues. Germline CDR1 is LNHDA and CDR2 is SQIVND (reference sequence). Trimming took 3 bases from V and 3 from J, leaving 11 bases between them. The CDR3 spells CASSIRGGPNEKLFF. The CDR3 coding sequence is TGTGCCAGTAGTATTAGAGGGGGTCCTAATGAAAAACTGTTTTTT.